This TCR beta chain was sequenced during a study of CXCR3-negative and CXCR3-positive naive CD8 T cells. The study, taken as a whole, reports: Hydrophobicity was higher for TRB CDR3s found in CXCR3-positive naive cells than in CXCR3-negative naive cells.

The CDR3 contains 13 residues. Germline-derived CDR1 and CDR2 are MDHEN and SYDVKM. Notes on this clonotype: Its antigen is unidentified.

The method, 5' RACE with UMI labels, was used to prepare the TRB cDNA libraries. For each CDR3 protein, TCRdb gives one entry from its re-call of the 5' RACE reads, without DNA. The clone table shows some 61,000 distinct CDR3 sequences, with the ten largest holding 4.3%. The sequenced sample consisted of naive CXCR3- CD8+ T cells from blood. Subset here: CD45RO-CCR7+CD27+CD95- naive CD8+ T cells lacking CXCR3 (TNR3-). This TCR derives from a human donor in good health. Some clones in this sample may be carry-over from other donors' samples. The gene calls are TRBV28 and TRBJ1-1. The CDR3 loop reads CASRGASSTEAFF.